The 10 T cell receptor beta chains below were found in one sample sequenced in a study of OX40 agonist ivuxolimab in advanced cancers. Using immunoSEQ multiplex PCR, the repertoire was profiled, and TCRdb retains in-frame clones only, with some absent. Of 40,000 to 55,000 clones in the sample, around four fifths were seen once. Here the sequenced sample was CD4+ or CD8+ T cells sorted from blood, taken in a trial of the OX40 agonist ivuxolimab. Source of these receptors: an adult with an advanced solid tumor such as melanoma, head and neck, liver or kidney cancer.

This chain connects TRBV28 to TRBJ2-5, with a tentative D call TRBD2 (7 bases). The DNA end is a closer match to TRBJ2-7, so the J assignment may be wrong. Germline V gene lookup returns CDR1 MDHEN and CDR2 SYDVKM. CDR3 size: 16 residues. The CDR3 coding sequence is TGTGCCAGCAGACGGAACAGGGAGGTAGCGGGCTACGAGCAGTACTTC. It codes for CASRRNREVAGYEQYF.

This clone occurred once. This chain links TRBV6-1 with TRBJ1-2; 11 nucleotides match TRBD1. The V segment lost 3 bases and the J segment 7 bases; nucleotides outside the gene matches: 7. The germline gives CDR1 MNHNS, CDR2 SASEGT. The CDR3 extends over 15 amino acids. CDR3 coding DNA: TGTGCCAGCAGTGACCGGACAGGGGGCGATGTTGGCTACACCTTC. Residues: CASSDRTGGDVGYTF.

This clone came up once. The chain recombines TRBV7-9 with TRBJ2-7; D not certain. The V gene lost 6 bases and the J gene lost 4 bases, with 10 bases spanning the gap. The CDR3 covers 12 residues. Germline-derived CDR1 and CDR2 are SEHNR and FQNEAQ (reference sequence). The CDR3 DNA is TGTGCCAGCAGTCTTTTGGGGTACGAGCAGTACTTC. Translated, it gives CASSLLGYEQYF. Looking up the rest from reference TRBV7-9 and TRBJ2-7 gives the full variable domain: DTGVSQNPRHKITKRGQNVTFRCDPISEHNRLYWYRQTLGQGPEFLTYFQNEAQLEKSRLLSDRFSAERPKGSFSTLEIQRTEQGDSAMYLCASSLLGYEQYFGPGTRLTVT.

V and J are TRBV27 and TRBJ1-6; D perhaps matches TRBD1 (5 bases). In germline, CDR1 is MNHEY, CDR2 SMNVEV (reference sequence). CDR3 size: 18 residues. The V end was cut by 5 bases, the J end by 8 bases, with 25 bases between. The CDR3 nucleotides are TGTGCCAGCAGTCCCGATGAATTAGGGGTCGGGATTGATTCACCCCTCCACTTT. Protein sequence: CASSPDELGVGIDSPLHF.

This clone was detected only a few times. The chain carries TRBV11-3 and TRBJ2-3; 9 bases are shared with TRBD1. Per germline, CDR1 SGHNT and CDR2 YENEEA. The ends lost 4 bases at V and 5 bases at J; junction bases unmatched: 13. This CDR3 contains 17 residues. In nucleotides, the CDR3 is TGTGCCAGCAGCTCCGCCTCAGGAGGGACAGGGATAGATACGCAGTATTTT. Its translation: CASSSASGGTGIDTQYF.

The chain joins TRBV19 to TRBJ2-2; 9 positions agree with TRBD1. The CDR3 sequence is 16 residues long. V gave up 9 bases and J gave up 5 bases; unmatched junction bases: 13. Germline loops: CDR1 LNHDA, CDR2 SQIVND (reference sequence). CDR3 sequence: CASQLGDRAVTGELFF. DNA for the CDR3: TGTGCCAGCCAACTAGGGGACAGGGCGGTGACCGGGGAGCTGTTTTTT. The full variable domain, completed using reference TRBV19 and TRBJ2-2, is DGGITQSPKYLFRKEGQNVTLSCEQNLNHDAMYWYRQDPGQGLRLIYYSQIVNDFQKGDIAEGYSVSREKKESFPLTVTSAQKNPTAFYLCASQLGDRAVTGELFFGEGSRLTVL.

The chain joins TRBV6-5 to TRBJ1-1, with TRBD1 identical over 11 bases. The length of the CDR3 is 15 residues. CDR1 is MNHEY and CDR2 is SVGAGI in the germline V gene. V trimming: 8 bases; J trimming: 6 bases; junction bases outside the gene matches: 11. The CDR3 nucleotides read TGTGCCAGCGAAAGAACTGGGACAGGGGGAGCTGAAGCTTTCTTT. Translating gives CASERTGTGGAEAFF.

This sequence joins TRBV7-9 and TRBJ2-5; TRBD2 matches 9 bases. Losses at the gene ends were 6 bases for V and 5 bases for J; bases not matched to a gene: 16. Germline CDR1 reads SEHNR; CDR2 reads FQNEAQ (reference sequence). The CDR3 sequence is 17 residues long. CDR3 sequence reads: CASRPITGGRALETQYF. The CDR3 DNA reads TGTGCCAGCAGGCCAATCACGGGCGGGAGGGCCTTGGAGACCCAGTACTTC.

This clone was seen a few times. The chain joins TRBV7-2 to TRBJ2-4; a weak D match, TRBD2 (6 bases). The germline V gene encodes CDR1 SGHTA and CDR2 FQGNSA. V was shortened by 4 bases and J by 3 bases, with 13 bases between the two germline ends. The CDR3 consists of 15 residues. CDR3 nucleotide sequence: TGTGCCAGCAGCTCCTCCGGGGGATTCAAAAACATTCAGTACTTC. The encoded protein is CASSSSGGFKNIQYF.

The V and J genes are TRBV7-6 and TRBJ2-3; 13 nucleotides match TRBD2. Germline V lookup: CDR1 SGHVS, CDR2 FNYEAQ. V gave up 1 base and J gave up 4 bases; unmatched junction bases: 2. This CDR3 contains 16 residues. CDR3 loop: CASSLVGLAGADTQYF. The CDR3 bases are TGTGCCAGCAGCTTAGTCGGACTAGCGGGAGCAGATACGCAGTATTTT.